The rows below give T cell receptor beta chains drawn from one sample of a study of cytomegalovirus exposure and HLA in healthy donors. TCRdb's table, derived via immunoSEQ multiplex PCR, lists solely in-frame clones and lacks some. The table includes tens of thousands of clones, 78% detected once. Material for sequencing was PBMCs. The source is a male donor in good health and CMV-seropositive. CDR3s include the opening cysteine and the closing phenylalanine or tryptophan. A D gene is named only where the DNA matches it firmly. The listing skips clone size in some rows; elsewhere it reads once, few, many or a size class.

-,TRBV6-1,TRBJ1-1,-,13,CASSLEGDTEAFF,TGTGCCAGCTCGTTAGAAGGGGACACTGAAGCTTTCTTT
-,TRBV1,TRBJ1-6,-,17,CTSSQDQRGESNSPLHF,TGCACCAGCAGCCAAGATCAGCGGGGGGAAAGTAATTCACCCCTCCACTTT
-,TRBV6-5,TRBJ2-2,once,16,CASSYSHRVATGELFF,TGTGCCAGCAGTTACTCTCATCGGGTTGCGACCGGGGAGCTGTTTTTT
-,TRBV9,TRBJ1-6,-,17,CASSTDQASSHNSPLHF,TGTGCCAGCAGCACGGATCAGGCGAGTTCCCATAATTCACCCCTCCACTTT
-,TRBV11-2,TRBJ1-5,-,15,CASSLRGKGDQPQHF,TGTGCCAGCAGCTTACGGGGGAAAGGTGATCAGCCCCAGCATTTT
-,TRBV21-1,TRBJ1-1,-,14,CASSKYRRYTEAFF,TGTGCCAGCAGCAAATATCGGAGGTATACTGAAGCTTTCTTT
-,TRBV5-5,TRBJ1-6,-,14,CASSLAGNNSPLHF,TGTGCCAGCAGCTTGGCGGGGAATAATTCACCCCTCCACTTT
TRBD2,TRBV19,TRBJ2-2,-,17,CASSTTTSGWVTGELFF,TGTGCCAGTAGTACAACGACTAGCGGTTGGGTCACCGGGGAGCTGTTTTTT
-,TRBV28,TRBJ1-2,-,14,CASSLWRQGSGYTF,TGTGCCAGCAGTTTATGGCGGCAGGGAAGTGGCTACACCTTC
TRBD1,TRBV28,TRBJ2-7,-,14,CASSSGGENCEQYF,TGTGCCAGCAGTTCAGGGGGCGAAAACTGCGAGCAGTACTTC
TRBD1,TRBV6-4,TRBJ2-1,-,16,CASSIQGAASYNEQFF,TGTGCCAGCAGTATCCAGGGGGCGGCTTCCTACAATGAGCAGTTCTTC
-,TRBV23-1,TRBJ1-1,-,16,CASSHPKTGENTEAFF,TGCGCCAGCAGTCATCCGAAGACAGGCGAGAACACTGAAGCTTTCTTT
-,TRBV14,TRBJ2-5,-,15,CASSPNRVIWETQYF,TGTGCCAGCAGCCCCAACAGGGTGATTTGGGAGACCCAGTACTTC
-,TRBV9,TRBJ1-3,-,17,CASSTQGGANSGNTIYF,TGTGCCAGCAGCACTCAAGGGGGGGCCAACTCTGGAAACACCATATATTTT
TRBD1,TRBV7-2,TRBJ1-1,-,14,CASSPGQEGTEAFF,TGTGCCAGCAGCCCTGGACAGGAGGGCACTGAAGCTTTCTTT
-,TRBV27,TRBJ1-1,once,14,CASSLVGVNTEAFF,TGTGCCAGCAGTTTAGTAGGGGTGAACACTGAAGCTTTCTTT
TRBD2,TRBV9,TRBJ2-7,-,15,CASSVAASGSYEQYF,TGTGCCAGCAGCGTAGCGGCTAGCGGGAGTTACGAGCAGTACTTC
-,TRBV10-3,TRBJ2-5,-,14,CAISEVASLETQYF,TGTGCCATCAGTGAGGTGGCTAGCCTGGAGACCCAGTACTTC
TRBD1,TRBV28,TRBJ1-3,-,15,CASITDRGLGNTIYF,TGTGCCAGCATCACGGACAGGGGACTAGGAAACACCATATATTTT
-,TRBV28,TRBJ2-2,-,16,CASIRAGTLDTGELFF,TGTGCCAGCATAAGAGCCGGGACATTGGACACCGGGGAGCTGTTTTTT
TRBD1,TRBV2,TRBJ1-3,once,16,CASRFDRALSGNTIYF,TGTGCCAGCAGATTCGACAGGGCCCTCTCTGGAAACACCATATATTTT
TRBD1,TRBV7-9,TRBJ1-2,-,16,CASSSREDRVGGGYTF,TGTGCCAGCAGCTCGCGGGAAGACAGGGTCGGGGGTGGCTACACCTTC
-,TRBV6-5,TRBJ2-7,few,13,CASSRESAYEQYF,TGTGCCAGCAGTCGGGAATCGGCCTACGAGCAGTACTTC
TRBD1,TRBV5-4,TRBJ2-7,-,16,CASSPGTGTLGHEQYF,TGTGCCAGCAGCCCCGGGACAGGGACCCTCGGCCACGAGCAGTACTTC
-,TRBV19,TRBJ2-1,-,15,CASSTPGGSYNEQFF,TGTGCCAGTAGTACCCCCGGAGGTTCCTACAATGAGCAGTTCTTC
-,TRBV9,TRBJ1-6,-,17,CASSGGLSSSYNSPLHF,TGTGCCAGCAGCGGTGGACTTTCGAGCTCCTATAATTCACCCCTCCACTTT
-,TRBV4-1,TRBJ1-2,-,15,CASSQEESANYGYTF,TGCGCCAGCAGCCAAGAGGAGTCTGCTAACTATGGCTACACCTTC
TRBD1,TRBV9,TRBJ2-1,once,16,CASSVATGQGAGEQFF,TGTGCCAGCAGCGTAGCTACGGGACAGGGGGCAGGTGAGCAGTTCTTC
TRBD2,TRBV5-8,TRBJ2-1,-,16,CASSGGAGIMYNEQFF,TGTGCCAGCAGCGGGGGAGCGGGGATTATGTACAATGAGCAGTTCTTC
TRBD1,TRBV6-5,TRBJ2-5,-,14,CASSYSGTEETQYF,TGTGCCAGCAGTTACTCTGGGACAGAAGAGACCCAGTACTTC
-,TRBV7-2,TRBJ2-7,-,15,CASSLGSGLMGEQYF,TGTGCCAGCAGCTTAGGTTCGGGACTCATGGGCGAGCAGTACTTC
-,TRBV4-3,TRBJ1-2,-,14,CASSQDGYRLQYTF,TGCGCCAGCAGCCAAGATGGGTACAGGCTCCAATACACCTTC
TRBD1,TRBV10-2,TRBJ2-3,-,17,CASSEPYRGRTTDTQYF,TGCGCCAGCAGTGAACCCTACAGGGGGCGGACCACAGATACGCAGTATTTT
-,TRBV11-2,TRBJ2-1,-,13,CASSLEAFNEQFF,TGTGCCAGCAGCTTGGAGGCTTTCAATGAGCAGTTCTTC
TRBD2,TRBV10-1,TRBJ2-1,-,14,CAGPGTSGAGEQFF,TGCGCCGGCCCCGGGACTAGCGGTGCGGGGGAGCAGTTCTTC
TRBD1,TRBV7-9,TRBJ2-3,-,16,CASRLRTGGPTDTQYF,TGTGCCAGCAGGCTCCGGACAGGGGGCCCCACAGATACGCAGTATTTT
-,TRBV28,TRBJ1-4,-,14,CASRTAATNEKLFF,TGTGCCAGTCGGACAGCTGCAACTAATGAAAAACTGTTTTTT
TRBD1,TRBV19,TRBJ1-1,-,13,CASSTGTGWRSFF,TGTGCCAGTAGTACGGGGACAGGGTGGCGATCTTTCTTT
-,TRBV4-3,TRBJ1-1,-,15,CASSQDPGTNTEAFF,TGCGCCAGCAGCCAAGATCCGGGTACAAACACTGAAGCTTTCTTT
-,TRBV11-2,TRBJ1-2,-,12,CASSLAGNGYTF,TGTGCCAGCAGCTTAGCGGGGAACGGCTACACCTTC
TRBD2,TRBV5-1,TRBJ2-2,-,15,CASRSGTSGMGELFF,TGCGCCAGCAGGTCCGGGACTAGCGGGATGGGGGAGCTGTTTTTT